The source of this T cell receptor beta chain is a study of blood T cells in healthy people across ages. The second PCR ran about 6 to 12 cycles with a sample-barcoded 5' primer and J-beta primers. TCRdb re-analysed the 5' RACE reads in MiXCR, keeping a single row per CDR3 protein. The sample gives under 2 million distinct CDR3 sequences, 34% of which show up once; around 10% is in the top ten. Study results and limitations: Considered underestimates were the diversity estimates obtained from one million T cells.

With V trimmed by 5 bases and J by 4 bases, 13 bases remained unmatched. Germline lookup yields CDR1 SGHAT and CDR2 FQNNGV. The CDR3 spans 17 residues. About this clonotype itself: The target antigen is unknown.

The study recruited healthy Caucasian donors from Russia who were aged roughly 6 to 95. Researchers report isolating at least 6 million PBMCs per sample. This rearrangement joins TRBV11-2 to TRBJ2-7; 11 nucleotides align to TRBD2. The receptor's source is a woman under 40 in good health. Sequenced input: blood. CDR3 nucleotides: TGTGCCAGCAGCCCGGTAGCGGGGGGGCGCGGAAGTTACGAGCAGTACTTC. Translating it yields CASSPVAGGRGSYEQYF. Complete variable domain (other parts from reference TRBV11-2 and TRBJ2-7): EAGVAQSPRYKIIEKRQSVAFWCNPISGHATLYWYQQILGQGPKLLIQFQNNGVVDDSQLPKDRFSAERLKGVDSTLKIQPAKLEDSAVYLCASSPVAGGRGSYEQYFGPGTRLTVT.